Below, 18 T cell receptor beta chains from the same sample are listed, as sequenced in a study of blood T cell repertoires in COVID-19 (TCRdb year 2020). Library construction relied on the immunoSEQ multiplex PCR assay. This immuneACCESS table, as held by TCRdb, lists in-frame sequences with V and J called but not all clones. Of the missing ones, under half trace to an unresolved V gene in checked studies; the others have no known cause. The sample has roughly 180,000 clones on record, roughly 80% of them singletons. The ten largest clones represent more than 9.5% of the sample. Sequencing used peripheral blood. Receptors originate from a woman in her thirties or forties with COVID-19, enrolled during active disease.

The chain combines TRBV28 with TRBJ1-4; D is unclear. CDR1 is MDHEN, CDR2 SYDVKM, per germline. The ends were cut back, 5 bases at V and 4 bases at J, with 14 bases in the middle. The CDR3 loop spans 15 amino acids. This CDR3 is CASSRTYALNEKLFF. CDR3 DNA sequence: TGTGCCAGCAGTCGAACCTATGCCCTTAATGAAAAACTGTTTTTT. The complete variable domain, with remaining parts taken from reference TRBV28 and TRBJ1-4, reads DVKVTQSSRYLVKRTGEKVFLECVQDMDHENMFWYRQDPGLGLRLIYFSYDVKMKEKGDIPEGYSVSREKKERFSLILESASTNQTSMYLCASSRTYALNEKLFFGSGTQLSVL.

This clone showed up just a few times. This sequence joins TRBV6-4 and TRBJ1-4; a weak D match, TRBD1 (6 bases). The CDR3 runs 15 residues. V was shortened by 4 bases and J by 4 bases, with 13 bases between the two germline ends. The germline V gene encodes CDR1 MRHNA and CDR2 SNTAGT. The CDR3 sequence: CASSATGSGNEKLFF. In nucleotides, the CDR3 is TGTGCCAGCAGTGCCACAGGGAGCGGTAATGAAAAACTGTTTTTT.

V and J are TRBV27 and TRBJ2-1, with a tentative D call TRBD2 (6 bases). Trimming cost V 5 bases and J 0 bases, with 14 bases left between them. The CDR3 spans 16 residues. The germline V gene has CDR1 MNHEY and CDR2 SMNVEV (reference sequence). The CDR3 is CASSTPTGLSYNEQFF. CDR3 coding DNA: TGTGCCAGCAGTACCCCCACGGGACTCTCCTACAATGAGCAGTTCTTC.

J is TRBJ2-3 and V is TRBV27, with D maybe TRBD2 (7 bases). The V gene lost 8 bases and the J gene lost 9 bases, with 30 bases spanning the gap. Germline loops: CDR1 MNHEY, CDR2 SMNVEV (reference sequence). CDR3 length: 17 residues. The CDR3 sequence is CASSPNWGGEVGVTQYF. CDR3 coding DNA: TGTGCCAGCTCACCGAATTGGGGGGGCGAGGTGGGTGTGACGCAGTATTTT.

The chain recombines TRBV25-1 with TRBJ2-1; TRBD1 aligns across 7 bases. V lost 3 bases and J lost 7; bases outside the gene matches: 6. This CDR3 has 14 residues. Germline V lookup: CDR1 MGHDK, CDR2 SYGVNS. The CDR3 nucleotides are TGTGCCAGCAGTGAGCCCAGGGGGAAGAATGAGCAGTTCTTC. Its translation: CASSEPRGKNEQFF.

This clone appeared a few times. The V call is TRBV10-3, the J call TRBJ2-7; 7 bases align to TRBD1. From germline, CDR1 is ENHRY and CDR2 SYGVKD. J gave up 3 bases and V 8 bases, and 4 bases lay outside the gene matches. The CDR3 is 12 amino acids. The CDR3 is CAIRGDSYEQYV. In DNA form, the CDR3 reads TGTGCCATCCGAGGGGACAGCTACGAGCAGTACGTC.

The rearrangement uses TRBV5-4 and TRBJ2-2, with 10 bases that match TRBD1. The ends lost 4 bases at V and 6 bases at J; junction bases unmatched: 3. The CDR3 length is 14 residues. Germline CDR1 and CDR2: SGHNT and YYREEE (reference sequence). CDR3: CASSDRGRAGELFF. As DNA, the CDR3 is TGTGCCAGCAGCGACAGGGGGCGCGCCGGGGAGCTGTTTTTT.

The CDR3 reads CASSASPYTGELFF. CDR3 bases: TGTGCCAGCAGTGCGAGCCCCTACACCGGGGAGCTGTTTTTT. The chain has TRBV6-4 and TRBJ2-2; D call uncertain. Germline CDR1 MRHNA, CDR2 SNTAGT. This CDR3 contains 14 residues. V gave up 4 bases and J gave up 3 bases, with 9 bases separating them.

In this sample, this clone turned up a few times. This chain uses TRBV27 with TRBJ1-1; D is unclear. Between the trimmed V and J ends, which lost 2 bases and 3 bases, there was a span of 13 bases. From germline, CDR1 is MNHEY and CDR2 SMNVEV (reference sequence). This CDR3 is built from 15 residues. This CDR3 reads CASSLAPAPYTEAFF. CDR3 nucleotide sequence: TGTGCCAGCAGTTTAGCTCCAGCGCCTTACACTGAAGCTTTCTTT.

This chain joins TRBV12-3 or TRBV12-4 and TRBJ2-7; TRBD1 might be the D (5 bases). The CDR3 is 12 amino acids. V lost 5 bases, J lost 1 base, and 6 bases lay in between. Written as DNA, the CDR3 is TGTGCCAGCAGTCAGGGTTCCTACGAGCAGTACTTC. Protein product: CASSQGSYEQYF.

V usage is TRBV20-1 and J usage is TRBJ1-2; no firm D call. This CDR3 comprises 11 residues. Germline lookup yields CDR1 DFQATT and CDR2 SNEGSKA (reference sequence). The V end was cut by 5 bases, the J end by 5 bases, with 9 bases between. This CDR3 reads CSAPIRYGYTF. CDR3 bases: TGCAGTGCTCCTATTCGGTATGGCTACACCTTC.

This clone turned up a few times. In DNA, the CDR3 is TGTGCCAGCTCACCACAGAAGGGAGGAGGGAACACTGAAGCTTTCTTT. It codes for CASSPQKGGGNTEAFF. V is TRBV18 and J is TRBJ1-1, with D uncertain. CDR3 length equals 16 residues. Trimming took off 1 base at V and 1 base at J, with 13 bases between the two ends. Germline V gene data show CDR1 as KGHSH and CDR2 as LQKENI. Variable domain in full (rest from reference TRBV18 and TRBJ1-1): NAGVMQNPRHLVRRRGQEARLRCSPMKGHSHVYWYRQLPEEGLKFMVYLQKENIIDESGMPKERFSAEFPKEGPSILRIQQVVRGDSAAYFCASSPQKGGGNTEAFFGQGTRLTVV.

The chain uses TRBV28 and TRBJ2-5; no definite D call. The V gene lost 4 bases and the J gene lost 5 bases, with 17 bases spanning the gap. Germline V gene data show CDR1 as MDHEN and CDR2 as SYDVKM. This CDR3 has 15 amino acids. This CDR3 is CASSSSSIISETQYF. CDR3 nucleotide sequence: TGTGCCAGCAGTTCCAGTTCCATAATTTCGGAGACCCAGTACTTC. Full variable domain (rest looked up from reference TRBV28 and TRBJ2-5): DVKVTQSSRYLVKRTGEKVFLECVQDMDHENMFWYRQDPGLGLRLIYFSYDVKMKEKGDIPEGYSVSREKKERFSLILESASTNQTSMYLCASSSSSIISETQYFGPGTRLLVL.

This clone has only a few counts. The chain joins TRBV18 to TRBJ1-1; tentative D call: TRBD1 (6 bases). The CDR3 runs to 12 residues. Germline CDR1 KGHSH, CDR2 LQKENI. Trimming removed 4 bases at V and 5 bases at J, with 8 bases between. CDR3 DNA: TGTGCCAGCTCACAGGGGGTTACTGAAGCTTTCTTT. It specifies CASSQGVTEAFF.

The CDR3 nucleotides read TGCAGCGTGGGGACAGGGGTGAGTGGGCAAGCAGACAATGAGCAGTTCTTC. Protein: CSVGTGVSGQADNEQFF. The gene calls are TRBV29-1 and TRBJ2-1; 10 nucleotides match TRBD1. CDR3 length: 17 residues. CDR1 SQVTM and CDR2 ANQGSEA come from the germline V gene. V was pared by 6 bases and J by 5 bases, with 16 bases of the junction left unmatched.

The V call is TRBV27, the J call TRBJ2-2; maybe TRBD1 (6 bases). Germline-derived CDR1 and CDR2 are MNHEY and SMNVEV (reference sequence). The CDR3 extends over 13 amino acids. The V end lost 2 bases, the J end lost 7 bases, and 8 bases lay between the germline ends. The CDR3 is CASSLEGVGELFF. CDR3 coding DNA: TGTGCCAGCAGTTTAGAGGGGGTCGGGGAGCTGTTTTTT.

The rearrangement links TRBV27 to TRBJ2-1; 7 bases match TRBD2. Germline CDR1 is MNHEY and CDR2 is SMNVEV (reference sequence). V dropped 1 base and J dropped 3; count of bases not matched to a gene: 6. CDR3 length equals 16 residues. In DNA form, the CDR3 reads TGTGCCAGCAGTTTATTGCCTAGCGGAGACTACAATGAGCAGTTCTTC. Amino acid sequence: CASSLLPSGDYNEQFF.

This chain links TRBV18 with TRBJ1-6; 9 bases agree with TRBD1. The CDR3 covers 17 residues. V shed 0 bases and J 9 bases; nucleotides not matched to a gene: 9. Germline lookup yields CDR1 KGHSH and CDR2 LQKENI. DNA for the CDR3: TGTGCCAGCTCACCACCTGGACTGGGACAGGGTGCTTCACCCCTCCACTTT. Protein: CASSPPGLGQGASPLHF.